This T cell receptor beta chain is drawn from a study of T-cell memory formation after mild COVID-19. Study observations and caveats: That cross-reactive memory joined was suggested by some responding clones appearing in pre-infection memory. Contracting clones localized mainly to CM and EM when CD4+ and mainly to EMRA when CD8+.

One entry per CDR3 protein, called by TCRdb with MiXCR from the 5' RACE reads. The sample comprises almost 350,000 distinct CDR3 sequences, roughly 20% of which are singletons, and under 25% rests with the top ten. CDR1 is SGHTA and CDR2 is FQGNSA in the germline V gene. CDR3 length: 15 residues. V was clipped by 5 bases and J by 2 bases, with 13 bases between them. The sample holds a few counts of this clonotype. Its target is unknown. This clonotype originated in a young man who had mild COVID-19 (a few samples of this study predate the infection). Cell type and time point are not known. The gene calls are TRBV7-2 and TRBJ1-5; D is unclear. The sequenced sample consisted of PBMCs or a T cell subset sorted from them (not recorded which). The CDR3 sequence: CASSDQGKGNQPQHF. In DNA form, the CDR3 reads TGTGCCAGCAGCGACCAAGGGAAGGGCAATCAGCCCCAGCATTTT.